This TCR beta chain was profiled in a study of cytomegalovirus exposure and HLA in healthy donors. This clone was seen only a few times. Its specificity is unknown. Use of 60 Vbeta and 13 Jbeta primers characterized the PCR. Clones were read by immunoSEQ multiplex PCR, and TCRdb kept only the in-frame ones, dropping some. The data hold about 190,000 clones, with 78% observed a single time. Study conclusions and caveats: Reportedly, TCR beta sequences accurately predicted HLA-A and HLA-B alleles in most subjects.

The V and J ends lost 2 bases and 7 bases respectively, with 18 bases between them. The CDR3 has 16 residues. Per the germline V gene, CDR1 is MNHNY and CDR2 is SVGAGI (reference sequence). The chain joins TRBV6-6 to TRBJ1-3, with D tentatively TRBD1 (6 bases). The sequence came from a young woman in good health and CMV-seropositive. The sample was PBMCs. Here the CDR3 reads CASSYPAGGYRNTIYF. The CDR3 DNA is TGTGCCAGCAGTTACCCCGCGGGGGGCTATCGGAACACCATATATTTT.